This TCR beta chain was sequenced during a study of T cell responses to AZD1222 COVID-19 vaccine. Overall study findings and caveats: There were vaccine-associated CD4 TCRs across spike, dominant at 160-218 and 743-854.

Data came from immunoSEQ multiplex PCR; TCRdb stores just in-frame clones and leaves some out. The sample shows around 100,000 clones, more than 75% of them seen only once. The CDR3 runs 13 residues. CDR1 is SEHNR, CDR2 FQNEAQ, per germline (reference sequence). The ends were cut back, 7 bases at V and 7 bases at J, with 11 bases in the middle. A single count supports this clone. The antigen is not known. The rearrangement links TRBV7-9 to TRBJ1-6; TRBD1 might be the D (5 bases). Specimen: peripheral blood, collected on day 0 of MenACWY control vaccination. This clonotype was sampled from an adult in good health. This chain's CDR3 is CASTPGGNSPLHF. The CDR3 bases are TGTGCCAGCACCCCGGGGGGGAATTCACCCCTCCACTTT.